These 26 T cell receptor beta chains came from one sample sequenced in a study of molecular identifiers for immune sequencing clone quantification. TCRdb processed the PCR reads anew with MiXCR; each CDR3 protein has one entry. This sample has roughly 320,000 distinct CDR3 sequences, with roughly a fifth found just once. The sample consisted of naive CD8+ T cells from blood, with Jurkat cell RNA spiked in. Sample subset: FACS-sorted CD8+CD4-CCR7+CD45RA+ naive T cells. The source is a human donor in good health. Some libraries in this study had Jurkat cell RNA spiked in.

The CDR3 spells CASSYSRRVYEQYF. CDR3 DNA: TGTGCCAGCAGTTACTCGAGGAGGGTTTACGAGCAGTACTTC. V and J are TRBV6-5 and TRBJ2-7, with a weak D call TRBD2 (6 bases). Per germline, CDR1 MNHEY and CDR2 SVGAGI. The CDR3 is 14 amino acids. Trimming stripped 0 bases from V and 4 bases from J, with 10 bases between.

This clonotype showed up many times. The chain couples TRBV7-9 to TRBJ2-6, with a tentative D call TRBD1 (6 bases). The germline V gene encodes CDR1 SEHNR and CDR2 FQNEAQ (reference sequence). V lost 10 bases and J 0 bases, leaving 28 bases between the germline ends. CDR3 length: 20 residues. The chain's CDR3 is CATELIFGDTDSSGANVLTF. CDR3 coding DNA: TGTGCCACCGAGCTTATATTTGGGGACACAGACTCCTCTGGGGCCAACGTCCTGACTTTC. Based on the CDR3 plus reference TRBV7-9 and TRBJ2-6, the full variable domain is DTGVSQNPRHKITKRGQNVTFRCDPISEHNRLYWYRQTLGQGPEFLTYFQNEAQLEKSRLLSDRFSAERPKGSFSTLEIQRTEQGDSAMYLCATELIFGDTDSSGANVLTFGAGSRLTVL.

This clonotype was seen at least ten times. V and J are TRBV7-9 and TRBJ2-2; D is unresolved. The V and J ends lost 5 bases and 8 bases respectively, with 12 bases between them. The germline V gene has CDR1 SEHNR and CDR2 FQNEAQ (reference sequence). CDR3 length equals 13 residues. The CDR3 spells CASSPSTGGELFF. CDR3 nucleotide sequence: TGTGCCAGCAGCCCCTCTACCGGAGGGGAGCTGTTTTTT.

This clonotype has ten or more counts. CDR3 DNA: TGTGCCAGTAGAAGCGGGAGTAACACCGGGGAGCTGTTTTTT. It codes for CASRSGSNTGELFF. The gene calls are TRBV6-5 and TRBJ2-2, with 8 bases that match TRBD2. The CDR3 covers 14 residues. CDR1 and CDR2 (germline): MNHEY, SVGAGI. Trimming removed 9 bases from V and 2 bases from J; junction bases left unmatched: 5.

In regard to this clonotype: A read error may explain this, as a much larger clone is one base away. The chain recombines TRBV30 with TRBJ2-1; D is unclear. Looked up from germline, CDR1 is GTSNPN and CDR2 is SVGIG (reference sequence). CDR3 size: 14 residues. CDR3 in amino acids: CAWSVRGSYNKQFF. The DNA of the CDR3 is TGTGCCTGGAGTGTGAGAGGATCCTACAATAAGCAGTTCTTC.

This clonotype was recorded many times. V is TRBV11-2 and J is TRBJ2-1; D is unresolved. CDR1 and CDR2 from the germline V gene are SGHAT and FQNNGV. V lost 2 bases to trimming and J lost 8 bases, with 7 bases between them. The CDR3 is 12 amino acids. The CDR3: CASSLSLHEQFF. Here the CDR3 DNA reads TGTGCCAGCAGCTTAAGTCTCCATGAGCAGTTCTTC.

This clonotype has at least ten counts. The gene calls are TRBV2 and TRBJ2-3, with D possibly being TRBD2 (7 bases). V was trimmed by 5 bases and J by 6 bases, leaving 21 bases between them. This CDR3 has 16 amino acids. CDR1 is SNHLY, CDR2 FYNNEI, per germline. The CDR3 nucleotides are TGTGCCAGCAGTCCCCCCGTCGGGGGGCTGGGTGATACGCAGTATTTT. Translation: CASSPPVGGLGDTQYF.

Note on this clonotype: This may arise from a read error, as a much more abundant clone is one base away. The chain employs TRBV29-1 and TRBJ2-3, with a weak D call TRBD2 (6 bases). Germline CDR1 is SQVTM and CDR2 is ANQGSEA. The CDR3 extends over 15 amino acids. The ends were cut back, 5 bases at V and 2 bases at J, with 17 bases in the middle. CDR3 DNA: TGCAGCGTTACCCATAGCGGAGCTCTCACAGATACGCAGTATTTT. This encodes CSVTHSGALTDTQYF.

This clonotype was counted between two and nine times. The chain uses TRBV4-1 and TRBJ1-4; D uncertain. Germline assignment: CDR1 MGHRA and CDR2 YSYEKL. This CDR3 is 17 amino acids long. V lost 0 bases and J lost 5, with 16 bases in between. The chain's CDR3 is CASSQDLRVPLNEKLFF. The CDR3 bases are TGCGCCAGCAGCCAAGATCTCCGAGTTCCGTTAAATGAAAAACTGTTTTTT.

This clonotype turned up a few times. The chain links TRBV12-3 or TRBV12-4 to TRBJ2-2, with 7 bases lining up with TRBD1. CDR3 length: 15 amino acids. V gave up 4 bases and J gave up 4 bases; unmatched junction bases: 6. This CDR3 reads CASSSLDRVTGELFF. The CDR3 DNA is TGTGCCAGCAGTTCCCTTGACAGGGTCACCGGGGAGCTGTTTTTT.

The table lists this clonotype with many counts. The J gene is TRBJ2-3, the V gene TRBV7-6; 7 nucleotides agree with TRBD1. CDR3 length: 15 residues. In germline, CDR1 is SGHVS, CDR2 FNYEAQ. J was trimmed by 2 bases and V by 5 bases; bases with no gene match: 7. The CDR3 region is CASSTGTDPTDTQYF. The CDR3 region has the DNA TGTGCCAGCAGCACGGGGACAGACCCCACAGATACGCAGTATTTT.

This chain joins TRBV4-1 and TRBJ2-7; D perhaps matches TRBD1 (5 bases). Deletions cut 0 bases from V and 6 bases from J, with 12 bases between. This CDR3 region has 14 residues. Germline-derived CDR1 and CDR2 are MGHRA and YSYEKL. The CDR3 region is CASSQDHGALEQYF. The CDR3 DNA reads TGCGCCAGCAGCCAAGATCATGGGGCCCTCGAGCAGTACTTC.

This clonotype was detected ten times or more. The chain uses TRBV13 and TRBJ1-1; 7 nucleotides match TRBD1. J gave up 6 bases and V 10 bases, and 14 bases lay outside the gene matches. CDR3 length: 14 amino acids. CDR1 is PRHDT, CDR2 FYEKMQ, per germline (reference sequence). CDR3 sequence: CATAPDRNNAEAFF. In DNA form, the CDR3 reads TGTGCCACCGCACCGGACAGGAATAATGCTGAAGCTTTCTTT.

This clonotype was detected ten times or more. The chain joins TRBV7-9 to TRBJ1-1; D ambiguous. Trimming pared 7 bases from V and 0 bases from J, leaving 12 bases between. The CDR3 length is 14 residues. CDR1 and CDR2 from the germline V gene are SEHNR and FQNEAQ (reference sequence). The CDR3, as DNA: TGTGCCAGCACCGCACAGAGCATGAACACTGAAGCTTTCTTT. Translation: CASTAQSMNTEAFF. Supplemented by reference TRBV7-9 and TRBJ1-1, the full variable domain reads DTGVSQNPRHKITKRGQNVTFRCDPISEHNRLYWYRQTLGQGPEFLTYFQNEAQLEKSRLLSDRFSAERPKGSFSTLEIQRTEQGDSAMYLCASTAQSMNTEAFFGQGTRLTVV.

This clonotype was detected many times. V and J are TRBV6-2 or TRBV6-3 and TRBJ1-1; D ambiguous. The CDR3 is made up of 13 amino acids. Germline V gene data show CDR1 as MNHEY and CDR2 as SVGEGT. V dropped 6 bases and J dropped 1 base, with 9 bases sitting between them. In nucleotides, the CDR3 is TGTGCCAGCAGGGGCTTCCCGAACACTGAAGCTTTCTTT. It yields the protein CASRGFPNTEAFF.

The CDR3 region is CASSLGPGQSGGEVGVQETQYF. CDR3 sequence (DNA): TGTGCCAGCAGCTTAGGGCCAGGCCAAAGCGGCGGGGAAGTCGGTGTCCAAGAGACCCAGTACTTC. The rearrangement joins TRBV7-6 to TRBJ2-5, with a possible D match to TRBD2 (6 bases). Germline V gene data show CDR1 as SGHVS and CDR2 as FNYEAQ. CDR3 length: 22 residues. With 1 base removed from V and 1 base from J, the gap between germline ends came to 31 bases.

This clonotype appeared many times. The rearrangement links TRBV28 to TRBJ1-1; possible D gene TRBD1, 5 bases. The CDR3 extends over 12 amino acids. Trimming stripped 3 bases from V and 4 bases from J, with 6 bases between. Germline lookup yields CDR1 MDHEN and CDR2 SYDVKM. The CDR3 DNA reads TGTGCCAGCAGTTTGGACATCACTGAAGCTTTCTTT. Translation gives CASSLDITEAFF. Looking up the rest from reference TRBV28 and TRBJ1-1 gives the full variable domain: DVKVTQSSRYLVKRTGEKVFLECVQDMDHENMFWYRQDPGLGLRLIYFSYDVKMKEKGDIPEGYSVSREKKERFSLILESASTNQTSMYLCASSLDITEAFFGQGTRLTVV.

The chain uses TRBV28 and TRBJ2-3; D remains unclear. V gave up 3 bases and J gave up 0 bases, with 7 bases separating them. The CDR3 sequence is 14 residues long. Germline CDR1 MDHEN, CDR2 SYDVKM. The CDR3 sequence is CASSFMFSTDTQYF. The CDR3 coding sequence is TGTGCCAGCAGTTTCATGTTTAGCACAGATACGCAGTATTTT.

This clonotype occurred many times. The rearrangement joins TRBV12-3 or TRBV12-4 to TRBJ2-3; no definite D call. With 5 bases removed from V and 1 base from J, the gap between germline ends came to 16 bases. The CDR3 totals 16 residues. This CDR3 is CASSPRTVWGTDTQYF. CDR3 coding DNA: TGTGCCAGCAGTCCCCGGACGGTCTGGGGCACAGATACGCAGTATTTT.

In this sample, this clonotype turned up many times. The chain uses TRBV7-9 and TRBJ1-2; D may be TRBD1 (6 bases). The CDR3 contains 13 residues. V shed 3 bases and J shed 6 bases, with 11 bases lying between them. Per the germline V gene, CDR1 is SEHNR and CDR2 is FQNEAQ (reference sequence). The CDR3 DNA follows: TGTGCCAGCAGCTTTGTCAGGGGCGATGGCTACACCTTC. Its protein product is CASSFVRGDGYTF.

The table lists this clonotype with many counts. The V gene is TRBV7-9, the J gene TRBJ1-5; no firm D call. The CDR3 loop spans 14 amino acids. The V end lost 5 bases, the J end lost 3 bases, and 11 bases lay between the germline ends. CDR1 is SEHNR, CDR2 FQNEAQ, per germline (reference sequence). The CDR3: CASSPSGPNQPQHF. The CDR3 nucleotides are TGTGCCAGCAGCCCATCCGGCCCCAATCAGCCCCAGCATTTT.

About this clonotype itself: This may be a read error: a much more frequent sequence differs by one nucleotide. The chain joins TRBV28 to TRBJ2-7; 10 nucleotides align to TRBD2. Per the germline V gene, CDR1 is MDHEN and CDR2 is SYDVKM. This CDR3 contains 13 residues. The CDR3 DNA follows: TGTGCCACCTTTAAAAGGGGACCAGCGGGAGGGTTCTTC. Residues: CATFKRGPAGGFF.

This sequence joins TRBV4-3 and TRBJ2-1, with 9 bases matching TRBD2. The CDR3 totals 15 residues. Per the germline V gene, CDR1 is LGHNA and CDR2 is YSLEER. V lost 3 bases to trimming and J lost 15 bases; unmatched junction nucleotides: 15. The CDR3 DNA reads as TGCGCCAGCAGCCAGGATTATGCCTCCGGACTAGCGTCGTTCTTC. This codes for CASSQDYASGLASFF.

This clonotype was recorded many times. V and J are TRBV6-5 and TRBJ1-1; D not resolved. This CDR3 contains 11 residues. Germline V CDR1 and CDR2: MNHEY, SVGAGI. V was shortened by 7 bases and J by 6 bases, with 9 bases between the two germline ends. The CDR3 here is CASTRNAEAFF. Here the CDR3 DNA reads TGTGCCAGCACCAGGAATGCTGAAGCTTTCTTT.

This chain connects TRBV12-3 or TRBV12-4 to TRBJ1-2; D perhaps matches TRBD1 (6 bases). Trimming shortened V by 4 bases and J by 0 bases, and 12 bases separated the two germline ends. The CDR3 consists of 15 residues. For the CDR3, the DNA is TGTGCCAGCAGTTCCGGACGGGGGCCTAACTATGGCTACACCTTC. Encoded protein: CASSSGRGPNYGYTF.

Details on this clonotype: Just one base apart from a much larger clone, this may be a read error. Since the CDR3 does not end with the conserved phenylalanine or tryptophan, this likely comes from a read error. The J gene is TRBJ2-5, the V gene TRBV27; D remains ambiguous. Trimming pared 0 bases from V and 1 base from J, leaving 6 bases between. CDR1 and CDR2 from the germline V gene are MNHEY and SMNVEV (reference sequence). This CDR3 has 14 residues. CDR3 DNA sequence: TGTGCCAGCAGTTTATCTAACAGCCAAGAGACCCAGTACCTC. Translating it yields CASSLSNSQETQYL.